The rows below give T cell receptor beta chains drawn from one sample of a study of shared clonotypes between healthy human individuals. Only in-frame clones appear in the TCRdb table, and some are missing; sequencing was by immunoSEQ multiplex PCR. The sample has about 380,000 clones, roughly 96% seen once. The source material was memory CD8+ T cells sorted from blood. Receptor source: a man aged 25-40 years in good health. CDR3s include the opening cysteine and the closing phenylalanine or tryptophan. D genes are given only for firm matches. Rows may omit the clone size; those that give it use once, few, many or a size class.

D gene | J gene | CDR3 length | V gene | clone size | CDR3 DNA | CDR3 protein
. | TRBJ2-3 | 14 | TRBV18 | once | TGTGCCAGCTCACCACGCAAGGGCGCTTATACGCAGTATTTT | CASSPRKGAYTQYF
TRBD1 | TRBJ2-3 | 15 | TRBV2 | . | TGTGCCAGCAGTGGGGGGACAGGGAGGACAGATACGCAGTATTTT | CASSGGTGRTDTQYF
TRBD2 | TRBJ2-3 | 16 | TRBV28 | . | TGTGCCAGCAGTTTAGGACTAGCGGGAGGCACAGATACGCAGTATTTT | CASSLGLAGGTDTQYF
TRBD2 | TRBJ2-7 | 17 | TRBV5-4 | . | TGTGCCAGCAGCTTTGATGGGCTAGCGGGAGGAATAGGCGAGCAGTACTTC | CASSFDGLAGGIGEQYF
. | TRBJ2-7 | 11 | TRBV11-1 | . | TGTGCCAGCAGCTCGGGACGCGAGCAGTACTTC | CASSSGREQYF
. | TRBJ1-1 | 15 | TRBV5-1 | . | TGCGCCAGCAGCTTGGTTGGGGCTCCGAACACTGAAGCTTTCTTT | CASSLVGAPNTEAFF
TRBD2 | TRBJ2-3 | 16 | TRBV4-1 | . | TGCGCCAGCAGCCATTCCGGACTAGCGGGAGTAGATACGCAGTATTTT | CASSHSGLAGVDTQYF
TRBD1 | TRBJ1-3 | 15 | TRBV7-2 | few | TGTGCCAGCAGCCCATCAACAGGGGCTGGAAACACCATATATTTT | CASSPSTGAGNTIYF
. | TRBJ2-7 | 12 | TRBV25-1 | . | TGTGCCAGACAGGACCGATCCTACGAGCAGTACTTC | CARQDRSYEQYF
TRBD2 | TRBJ2-3 | 14 | TRBV4-1 | once | TGCGCCAGCAGACGACTAGCGGGTCATGATACGCAGTATTTT | CASRRLAGHDTQYF
TRBD1 | TRBJ2-4 | 17 | TRBV11-1 | once | TGTGCCAGCAGCCGGGAACCTAGGGGACAGAGAAAAAACATTCAGTACTTC | CASSREPRGQRKNIQYF
. | TRBJ2-3 | 11 | TRBV4-2 | once | TGTGCCAGCAGCCAAGATCACACGCAGTATTTT | CASSQDHTQYF
. | TRBJ1-4 | 15 | TRBV5-1 | . | TGCGCCAGCAGCCCGGGACGGCAGAAGGCGGAAAAACTGTTTTTT | CASSPGRQKAEKLFF
TRBD1 | TRBJ1-5 | 16 | TRBV2 | . | TGTGCCAGCAGGAATGACAGGGGGGGAAGCAATCAGCCCCAGCATTTT | CASRNDRGGSNQPQHF
. | TRBJ1-2 | 15 | TRBV5-1 | . | TGCGCCAGCAGCTTGCGGGGGCTCCCTAACTATGGCTACACCTTC | CASSLRGLPNYGYTF
. | TRBJ1-5 | 15 | TRBV28 | . | TGTGCCAGCAGTTTATCCTCTGAAGGGATTCAGCCCCAGCATTTT | CASSLSSEGIQPQHF
. | TRBJ1-5 | 13 | TRBV7-6 | . | TGTGCCAGCAGCGCTGACCGAAATCAGCCCCAGCATTTT | CASSADRNQPQHF
. | TRBJ2-7 | 12 | TRBV28 | . | TGTGCCAGCAGTTTATGGGGTTACGAGCAGTACTTC | CASSLWGYEQYF
TRBD1 | TRBJ2-7 | 14 | TRBV16 | . | TGTGCCAGCAGCCAATCAGGACAGGGGGGCGAGCAGTACTTC | CASSQSGQGGEQYF
. | TRBJ1-2 | 14 | TRBV5-6 | once | TGTGCCAGCAGCGAATCGACAGTTTACTATGGCTACACCTTC | CASSESTVYYGYTF
TRBD1 | TRBJ1-3 | 15 | TRBV6-5 | . | TGTGCCAGCAGCATAGGACAGGGCTTTGGAAACACCATATATTTT | CASSIGQGFGNTIYF
. | TRBJ1-4 | 10 | TRBV20-1 | few | TGCAGTGCCCGTAATGAAAAACTGTTTTTT | CSARNEKLFF
. | TRBJ2-5 | 13 | TRBV6-1 | . | TGTGCCAGCAGTGACAGGGGTCCAGAGACCCAGTACTTC | CASSDRGPETQYF
. | TRBJ2-1 | 12 | TRBV7-9 | . | TGTGCCAGCAGCTTAGTAGACTATGAGCAGTTCTTC | CASSLVDYEQFF
TRBD1 | TRBJ1-5 | 14 | TRBV19 | . | TGTGCCAGTAGTATTGAACAGGGGTATCAGCCCCAGCATTTT | CASSIEQGYQPQHF
TRBD1 | TRBJ2-7 | 13 | TRBV2 | . | TGTGCCAGCACGGGACAGGGGGCGCGGGAGCAGTACTTC | CASTGQGAREQYF
. | TRBJ1-1 | 15 | TRBV28 | . | TGTGCCAGCAGTTTATTGGGGCGGGGGAACACTGAAGCTTTCTTT | CASSLLGRGNTEAFF
. | TRBJ1-2 | 11 | TRBV19 | . | TGTGCCAGTAGTTCTAACTATGGCTACACCTTC | CASSSNYGYTF
. | TRBJ1-5 | 14 | TRBV5-1 | . | TGCGCCAGCAGCGCGGGGTATGGCAATCAGCCCCAGCATTTT | CASSAGYGNQPQHF
. | TRBJ2-2 | 15 | TRBV10-3 | once | TGTGCCATCAGTGAGCCTCAGCGGAACACCGGGGAGCTGTTTTTT | CAISEPQRNTGELFF
TRBD2 | TRBJ2-7 | 15 | TRBV7-9 | . | TGTGCCAGCAGCTTAGAACGGGAGGGTCGAAGCGAGCAGTACTTC | CASSLEREGRSEQYF
TRBD2 | TRBJ2-5 | 15 | TRBV7-2 | . | TGTGCCAGCAGCCCCGGACTAGGTGTTCGGGAGACCCAGTACTTC | CASSPGLGVRETQYF
TRBD2 | TRBJ2-2 | 19 | TRBV10-3 | . | TGTGCCATCAGTGTCTCGCGACTAGCGGAGGGTATGGGGACCGGGGAGCTGTTTTTT | CAISVSRLAEGMGTGELFF
TRBD1 | TRBJ1-3 | 16 | TRBV27 | . | TGTGCCAGCACCATAAAAAGGACAGGTTGGGAAAACACCATATATTTT | CASTIKRTGWENTIYF
. | TRBJ1-5 | 15 | TRBV19 | . | TGTGCCAGTAGTAATGGACGGAATAGCAATCAGCCCCAGCATTTT | CASSNGRNSNQPQHF
. | TRBJ2-2 | 13 | TRBV4-1 | . | TGCGCCAGCAGCCAAGCGACAACCGGGGAGCTGTTTTTT | CASSQATTGELFF
. | TRBJ2-5 | 12 | TRBV5-1 | . | TGCGCCAGCAGCTTAATAGGAGAGACCCAGTACTTC | CASSLIGETQYF